This paragraph covers one TCR beta chain sequence. This sample was taken from a study of blood T cell repertoires in COVID-19. At the level of the study: PBMCs, B-cell-depleted T cells, or T cells were the source of the cDNA or gDNA that made up the material.

The protocol was immunoSEQ multiplex PCR, while the TCRdb copy is restricted to in-frame clones and leaves out a portion. The table includes a few hundred thousand clones, roughly four fifths detected once. The CDR3 spans 14 residues. Germline assignment: CDR1 SEHNR and CDR2 FQNEAQ (reference sequence). The germline V and J ends were trimmed by 6 bases and 4 bases, with 13 bases remaining between them. Cohort allocation depended upon clinical history that participants reported. The sequence was obtained from a man aged 35 to 55 who had recovered from COVID-19. The material sequenced was PBMCs or T cells enriched from blood (not recorded which). The rearrangement joins TRBV7-9 to TRBJ1-3, with D possibly matching TRBD1 (6 bases). CDR3 amino acids: CASRPGTSGNTIYF. In DNA, the CDR3 is TGTGCCAGCAGGCCCGGGACATCCGGAAACACCATATATTTT. The entire variable domain, with the rest obtained from reference TRBV7-9 and TRBJ1-3, is as follows: DTGVSQNPRHKITKRGQNVTFRCDPISEHNRLYWYRQTLGQGPEFLTYFQNEAQLEKSRLLSDRFSAERPKGSFSTLEIQRTEQGDSAMYLCASRPGTSGNTIYFGEGSWLTVV.